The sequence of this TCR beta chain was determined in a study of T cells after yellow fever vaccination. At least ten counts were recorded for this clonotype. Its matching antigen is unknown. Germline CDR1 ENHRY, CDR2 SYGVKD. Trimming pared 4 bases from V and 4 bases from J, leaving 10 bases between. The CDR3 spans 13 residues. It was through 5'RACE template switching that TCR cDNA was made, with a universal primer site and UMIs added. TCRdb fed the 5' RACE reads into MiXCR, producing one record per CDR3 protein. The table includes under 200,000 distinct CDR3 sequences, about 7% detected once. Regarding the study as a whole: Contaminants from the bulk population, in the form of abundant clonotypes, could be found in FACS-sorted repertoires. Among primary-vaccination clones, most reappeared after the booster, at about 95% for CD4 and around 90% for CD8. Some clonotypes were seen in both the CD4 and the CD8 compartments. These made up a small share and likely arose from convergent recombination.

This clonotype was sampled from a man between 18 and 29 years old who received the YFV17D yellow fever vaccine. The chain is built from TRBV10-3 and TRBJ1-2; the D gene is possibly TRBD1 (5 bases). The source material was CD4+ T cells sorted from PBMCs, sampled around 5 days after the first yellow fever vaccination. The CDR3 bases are TGTGCCATCAGTGCCGGGACGACCTATGGCTACACCTTC. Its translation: CAISAGTTYGYTF.